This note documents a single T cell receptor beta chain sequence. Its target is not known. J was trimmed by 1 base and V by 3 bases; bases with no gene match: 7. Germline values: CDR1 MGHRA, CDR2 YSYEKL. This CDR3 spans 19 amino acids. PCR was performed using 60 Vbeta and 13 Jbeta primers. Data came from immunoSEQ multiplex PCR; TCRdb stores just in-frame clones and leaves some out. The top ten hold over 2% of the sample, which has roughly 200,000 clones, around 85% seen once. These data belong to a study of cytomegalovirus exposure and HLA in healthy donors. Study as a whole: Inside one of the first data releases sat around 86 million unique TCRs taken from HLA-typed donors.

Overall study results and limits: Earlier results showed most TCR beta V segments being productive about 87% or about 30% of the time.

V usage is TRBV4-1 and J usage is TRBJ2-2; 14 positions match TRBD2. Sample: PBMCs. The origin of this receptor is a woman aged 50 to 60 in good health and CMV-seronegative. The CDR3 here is CASSQTGLAGVGNTGELFF. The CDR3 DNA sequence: TGCGCCAGCAGCCAGACGGGACTAGCGGGAGTGGGGAACACCGGGGAGCTGTTTTTT.